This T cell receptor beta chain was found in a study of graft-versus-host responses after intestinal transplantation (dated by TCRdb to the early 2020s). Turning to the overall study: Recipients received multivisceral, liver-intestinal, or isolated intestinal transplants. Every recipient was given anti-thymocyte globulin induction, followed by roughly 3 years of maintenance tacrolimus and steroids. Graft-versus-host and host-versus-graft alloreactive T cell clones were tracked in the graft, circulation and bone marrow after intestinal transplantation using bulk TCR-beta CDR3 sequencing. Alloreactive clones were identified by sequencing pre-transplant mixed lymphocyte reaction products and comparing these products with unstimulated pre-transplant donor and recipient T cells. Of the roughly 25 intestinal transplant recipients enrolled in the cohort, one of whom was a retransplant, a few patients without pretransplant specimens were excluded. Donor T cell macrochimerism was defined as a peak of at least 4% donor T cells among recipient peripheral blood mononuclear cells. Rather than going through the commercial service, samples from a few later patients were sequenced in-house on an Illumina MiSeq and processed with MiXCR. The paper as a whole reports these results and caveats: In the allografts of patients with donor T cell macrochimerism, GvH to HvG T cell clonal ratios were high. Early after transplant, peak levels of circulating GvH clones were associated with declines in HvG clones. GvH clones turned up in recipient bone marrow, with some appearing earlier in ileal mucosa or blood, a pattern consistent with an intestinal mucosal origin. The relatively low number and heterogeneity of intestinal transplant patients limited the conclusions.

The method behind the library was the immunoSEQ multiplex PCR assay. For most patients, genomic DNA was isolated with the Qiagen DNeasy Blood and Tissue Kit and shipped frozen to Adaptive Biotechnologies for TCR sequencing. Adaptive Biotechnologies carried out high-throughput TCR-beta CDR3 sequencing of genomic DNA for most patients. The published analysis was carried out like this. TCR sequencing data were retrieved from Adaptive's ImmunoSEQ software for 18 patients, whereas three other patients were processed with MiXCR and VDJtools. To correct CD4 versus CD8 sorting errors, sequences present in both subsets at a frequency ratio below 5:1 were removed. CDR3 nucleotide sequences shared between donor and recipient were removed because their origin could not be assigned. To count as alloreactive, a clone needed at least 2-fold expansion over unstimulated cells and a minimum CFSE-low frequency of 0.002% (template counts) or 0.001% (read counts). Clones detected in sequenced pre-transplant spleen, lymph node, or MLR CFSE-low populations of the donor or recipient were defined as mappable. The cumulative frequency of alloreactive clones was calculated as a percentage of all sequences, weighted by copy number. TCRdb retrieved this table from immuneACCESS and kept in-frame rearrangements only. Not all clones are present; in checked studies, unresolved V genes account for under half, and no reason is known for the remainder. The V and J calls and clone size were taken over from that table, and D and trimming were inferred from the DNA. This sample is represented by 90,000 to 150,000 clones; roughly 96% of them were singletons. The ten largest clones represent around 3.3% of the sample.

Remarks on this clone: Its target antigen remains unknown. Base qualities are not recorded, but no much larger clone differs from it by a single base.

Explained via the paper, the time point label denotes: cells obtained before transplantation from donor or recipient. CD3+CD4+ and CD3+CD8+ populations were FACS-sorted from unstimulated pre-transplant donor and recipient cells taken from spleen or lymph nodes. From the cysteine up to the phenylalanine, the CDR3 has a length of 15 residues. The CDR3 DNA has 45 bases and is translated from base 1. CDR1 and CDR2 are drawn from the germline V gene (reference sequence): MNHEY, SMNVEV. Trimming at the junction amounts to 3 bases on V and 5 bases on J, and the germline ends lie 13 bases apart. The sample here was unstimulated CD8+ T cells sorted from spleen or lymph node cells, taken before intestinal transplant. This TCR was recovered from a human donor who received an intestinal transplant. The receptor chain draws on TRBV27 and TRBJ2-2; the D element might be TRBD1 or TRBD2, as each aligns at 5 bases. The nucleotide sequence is TGTGCCAGCAGTTTCCGAGGGGATCAAACCGGGGAGCTGTTTTTT. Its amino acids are CASSFRGDQTGELFF.